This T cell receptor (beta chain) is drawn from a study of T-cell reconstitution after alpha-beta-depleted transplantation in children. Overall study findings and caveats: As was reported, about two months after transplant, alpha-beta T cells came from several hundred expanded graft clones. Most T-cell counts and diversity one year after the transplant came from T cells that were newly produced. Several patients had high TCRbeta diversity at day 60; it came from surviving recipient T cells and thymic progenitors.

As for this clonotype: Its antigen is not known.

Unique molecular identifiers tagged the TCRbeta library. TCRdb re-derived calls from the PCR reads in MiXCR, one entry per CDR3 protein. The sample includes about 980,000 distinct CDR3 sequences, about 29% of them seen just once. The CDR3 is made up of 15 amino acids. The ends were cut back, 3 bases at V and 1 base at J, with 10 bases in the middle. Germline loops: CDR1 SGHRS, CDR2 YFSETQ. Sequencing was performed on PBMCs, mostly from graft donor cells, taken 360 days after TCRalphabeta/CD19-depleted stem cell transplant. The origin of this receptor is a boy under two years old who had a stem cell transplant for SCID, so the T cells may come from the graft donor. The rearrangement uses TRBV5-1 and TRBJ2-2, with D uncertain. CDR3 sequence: CASSYGSQNTGELFF. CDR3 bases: TGCGCCAGCAGCTACGGGTCCCAGAACACCGGGGAGCTGTTTTTT.